Sequencing of this T cell receptor (beta chain) was carried out in a study of blood T cell repertoires in COVID-19. Method: immunoSEQ multiplex PCR; TCRdb's copy keeps in-frame clones and lacks some. The profile shows about 200,000 clones, approximately 78% of them singletons. V trimming: 7 bases; J trimming: 0 bases; junction bases outside the gene matches: 8. Germline V CDR1 and CDR2: SGHAT, FQNNGV. The CDR3 loop spans 17 amino acids. The sequencing sample was made of peripheral blood. This sequence joins TRBV11-2 and TRBJ2-1; 11 bases are shared with TRBD2. The receptor comes from a woman aged 70-85 years with COVID-19, enrolled during active disease. The CDR3 sequence is CASNRLAGLSSYNEQFF. The CDR3 DNA reads TGTGCCAGCAACCGACTAGCGGGACTTTCCTCCTACAATGAGCAGTTCTTC.